This T cell receptor beta chain was captured by sequencing in a study of CD8+ T cells in alopecia areata. Whole-study results and caveats: Lesional scalp exceeded normal scalp in clonality, especially in alopecia totalis/universalis. Normal-skin resident alphabeta T cells also appear among scalp sample sequences.

Sampling of alopecia areata patients yielded lesional scalp punch biopsies as well as peripheral blood. The authors sorted CD4+ and CD8+ T cells from PBMCs. CDR1 is SEHNR and CDR2 is FQNEAQ in the germline V gene (reference sequence). The V and J ends lost 6 bases and 2 bases respectively, with 11 bases between them. The CDR3 contains 13 residues. RNA extraction and reverse transcription yielded cDNA as sequencing template. TCRdb's table, derived via immunoSEQ multiplex PCR, lists solely in-frame clones and lacks some. The sample has 65,000 to 90,000 clones, about 53% seen once. Points on this clone: Its antigen is unidentified.

This TCR was recovered from a human donor with alopecia areata. Sequencing used NKG2D-high CD8+ T cells sorted from blood. J is TRBJ2-7 and V is TRBV7-9; D not certain. CDR3 region: CASRGGVTYEQYF. The DNA for the CDR3 is TGTGCCAGCAGGGGTGGAGTTACCTACGAGCAGTACTTC. Combining the CDR3 with reference TRBV7-9 and TRBJ2-7 gives the whole variable domain DTGVSQNPRHKITKRGQNVTFRCDPISEHNRLYWYRQTLGQGPEFLTYFQNEAQLEKSRLLSDRFSAERPKGSFSTLEIQRTEQGDSAMYLCASRGGVTYEQYFGPGTRLTVT.